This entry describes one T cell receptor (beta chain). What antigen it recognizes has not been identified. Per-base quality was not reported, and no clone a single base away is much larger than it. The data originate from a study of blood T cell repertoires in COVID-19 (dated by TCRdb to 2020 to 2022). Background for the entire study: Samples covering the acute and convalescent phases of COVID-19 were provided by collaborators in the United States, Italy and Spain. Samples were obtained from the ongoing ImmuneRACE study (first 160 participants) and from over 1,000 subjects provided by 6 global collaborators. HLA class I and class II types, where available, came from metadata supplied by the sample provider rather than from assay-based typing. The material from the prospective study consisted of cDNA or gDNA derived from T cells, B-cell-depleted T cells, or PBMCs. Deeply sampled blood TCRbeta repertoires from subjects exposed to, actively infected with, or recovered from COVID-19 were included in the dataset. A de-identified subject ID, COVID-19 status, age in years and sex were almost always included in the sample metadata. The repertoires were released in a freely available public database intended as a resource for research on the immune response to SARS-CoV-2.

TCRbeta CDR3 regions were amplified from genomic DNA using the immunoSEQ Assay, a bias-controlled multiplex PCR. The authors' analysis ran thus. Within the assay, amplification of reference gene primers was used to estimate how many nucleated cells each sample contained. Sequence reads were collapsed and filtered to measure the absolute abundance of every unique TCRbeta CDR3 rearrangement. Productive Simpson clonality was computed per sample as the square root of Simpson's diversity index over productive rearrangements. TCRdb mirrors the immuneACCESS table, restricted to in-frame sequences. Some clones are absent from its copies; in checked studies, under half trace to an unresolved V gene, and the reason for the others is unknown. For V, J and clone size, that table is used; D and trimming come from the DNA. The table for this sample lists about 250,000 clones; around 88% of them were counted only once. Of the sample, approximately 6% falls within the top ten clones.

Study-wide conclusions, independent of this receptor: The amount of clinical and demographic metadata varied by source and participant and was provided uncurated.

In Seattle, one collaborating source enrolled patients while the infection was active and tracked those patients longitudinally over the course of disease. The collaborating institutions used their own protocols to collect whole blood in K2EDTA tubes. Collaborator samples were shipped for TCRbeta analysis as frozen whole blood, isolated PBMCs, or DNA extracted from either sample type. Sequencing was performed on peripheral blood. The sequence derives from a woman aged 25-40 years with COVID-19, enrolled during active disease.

CDR3 loop: CASSTTSGRRRTGELFF. The DNA sequence follows: TGTGCCAGCAGCACGACTAGCGGGAGACGTCGCACCGGGGAGCTGTTTTTT. Here the chain combines TRBV11-2 and TRBJ2-2; a stretch of 12 junction bases matches TRBD2. Counted from cysteine to phenylalanine, this CDR3 has 17 amino acids. Just CDR3 DNA is preserved here, 51 bases in frame from base 1. CDR1 is given as SGHAT and CDR2 as FQNNGV, both from the germline V gene. V is cut back by 5 bases and J by 4 bases, with 8 bases in the junction unmatched.